The 16 T cell receptor beta chains below were found in one sample sequenced in a study of blood T cell repertoires in COVID-19. TCRdb's copy holds only in-frame clones and misses some; the assay was immunoSEQ multiplex PCR. The sample has around 180,000 clones, approximately 89% seen once. Sequencing was done on a sample of peripheral blood. The receptors derive from a woman in her twenties or thirties with acute or convalescent COVID-19.

The rearrangement joins TRBV11-3 to TRBJ2-2, with no clear D. V lost 5 bases and J lost 8, with 12 bases in between. Germline lookup yields CDR1 SGHNT and CDR2 YENEEA. This CDR3 spans 13 amino acids. In DNA form, the CDR3 reads TGTGCCAGCAGCCTATTAGACTGGGGGGAGCTGTTTTTT. It is translated as CASSLLDWGELFF.

V is TRBV10-3 and J is TRBJ2-5; the match to TRBD1 covers 8 bases. From germline, CDR1 is ENHRY and CDR2 SYGVKD. After removal of 0 bases from V and 2 bases from J, the junction contained 2 bases not matched to a gene. This CDR3 is 15 amino acids long. CDR3 region: CAISESYRGQETQYF. CDR3 sequence (DNA): TGTGCCATCAGTGAGTCCTACAGGGGGCAAGAGACCCAGTACTTC.

Note on this clone: Other DNA sequences in the sample encode the same CDR3. This chain links TRBV28 with TRBJ2-5, with unresolved D. The CDR3 has 12 residues. The V end was cut by 6 bases, the J end by 2 bases, with 7 bases between. CDR1 and CDR2 (germline): MDHEN, SYDVKM. This CDR3 reads CASRPDQETQYF. As DNA, the CDR3 is TGTGCCAGCAGGCCAGATCAAGAGACCCAGTACTTC.

The chain couples TRBV5-1 to TRBJ2-3; D remains ambiguous. V lost 7 bases, J lost 8 bases, and 14 bases lay in between. The CDR3 extends over 12 amino acids. Germline values: CDR1 SGHRS, CDR2 YFSETQ. This chain's CDR3 is CASSPERITQYF. In DNA form, the CDR3 reads TGCGCCAGCTCCCCTGAGAGGATTACGCAGTATTTT.

This chain links TRBV28 with TRBJ1-2; no reliable D call. V lost 4 bases and J 3 bases, leaving 12 bases between the germline ends. This CDR3 comprises 14 residues. Germline V gene lookup returns CDR1 MDHEN and CDR2 SYDVKM. This chain's CDR3 is CASSSSNRDYGYTF. DNA of the CDR3: TGTGCCAGCAGTTCTTCCAACCGGGACTATGGCTACACCTTC.

The J gene is TRBJ2-2, the V gene TRBV5-1; 9 nucleotides align to TRBD1. The germline CDR1 and CDR2 sequences are SGHRS and YFSETQ. Trimming removed 8 bases from V and 2 bases from J; junction bases left unmatched: 16. The CDR3 contains 18 residues. CDR3 amino acids: CARTRTGARRANTGELFF. The CDR3 DNA is TGCGCCAGGACTAGGACAGGGGCCCGGAGGGCAAACACCGGGGAGCTGTTTTTT.

The chain uses TRBV11-2 and TRBJ2-3, with D unclear. The CDR3 loop spans 14 amino acids. V was trimmed by 7 bases and J by 4 bases, leaving 15 bases between them. CDR1 and CDR2 from the germline V gene are SGHAT and FQNNGV. CDR3 loop: CASTLLGTSDTQYF. In nucleotides, the CDR3 is TGTGCCAGCACCCTGCTAGGTACTTCAGATACGCAGTATTTT.

The J gene is TRBJ2-7, the V gene TRBV7-6; D call uncertain. Germline V gene lookup returns CDR1 SGHVS and CDR2 FNYEAQ. Trimming left V 5 bases short and J 4 bases short, with 9 bases between. CDR3 length: 12 amino acids. CDR3 bases: TGTGCCAGCAGCCCTACCTCGTACGAGCAGTACTTC. Translated: CASSPTSYEQYF.

This clone was recorded once. The V call is TRBV13, the J call TRBJ1-1; 9 bases map to TRBD1. With V trimmed by 9 bases and J by 6 bases, 11 bases remained unmatched. The CDR3 is 14 amino acids. CDR1 is PRHDT and CDR2 is FYEKMQ in the germline V gene (reference sequence). The CDR3 loop reads CASRFRDREAEAFF. The CDR3 DNA reads TGTGCCAGTCGCTTCCGGGACAGGGAGGCTGAAGCTTTCTTT.

This chain uses TRBV5-1 with TRBJ2-1, with a tentative D call TRBD2 (7 bases). The CDR3 spans 15 residues. CDR1 SGHRS and CDR2 YFSETQ come from the germline V gene. The ends were cut back, 4 bases at V and 4 bases at J, with 15 bases in the middle. CDR3: CASSIQGGGYNEQFF. CDR3 coding DNA: TGCGCCAGCAGCATTCAGGGAGGGGGTTACAATGAGCAGTTCTTC.

The chain has TRBV9 and TRBJ2-5; possibly TRBD2 for D (6 bases). The CDR3 has 15 residues. V dropped 3 bases and J dropped 3 bases, with 15 bases sitting between them. Germline V gene data show CDR1 as SGDLS and CDR2 as YYNGEE. This CDR3 is CASSGYGGLEETQYF. Written as DNA, the CDR3 is TGTGCCAGCAGCGGATACGGAGGGCTCGAAGAGACCCAGTACTTC.

The rearrangement uses TRBV3-1 (or the pseudogene TRBV3-2) and TRBJ1-1, with D unresolved. The CDR3 runs to 15 residues. Trimming pared 1 base from V and 3 bases from J, leaving 12 bases between. Germline V gives CDR1 LGHDT, CDR2 YNNKEL (reference sequence). The CDR3 reads CASSQGSGIYTEAFF. CDR3 DNA: TGTGCCAGCAGCCAAGGGAGCGGAATTTACACTGAAGCTTTCTTT.

This clone was observed a few times. This chain connects TRBV11-2 to TRBJ1-3; D remains unclear. The ends were cut back, 0 bases at V and 0 bases at J, with 6 bases in the middle. CDR1 is SGHAT and CDR2 is FQNNGV in the germline V gene. CDR3 length: 15 residues. CDR3 sequence: CASSLEAFSGNTIYF. The CDR3 DNA is TGTGCCAGCAGCTTAGAAGCCTTCTCTGGAAACACCATATATTTT.

The chain couples TRBV2 to TRBJ1-2; no definite D call. This CDR3 contains 14 residues. Trimming left V 5 bases short and J 0 bases short, with 10 bases between. The germline CDR1 and CDR2 sequences are SNHLY and FYNNEI. CDR3 nucleotide sequence: TGTGCCAGCAGTCCCACGAGGCCTAACTATGGCTACACCTTC. This sequence encodes CASSPTRPNYGYTF.

The chain combines TRBV9 with TRBJ1-3; the D gene is possibly TRBD1 (6 bases). The CDR3 is 17 residues long. Germline V lookup: CDR1 SGDLS, CDR2 YYNGEE. V dropped 0 bases and J dropped 4 bases, with 17 bases sitting between them. The CDR3 is CASSVGGETGFGNTIYF. The CDR3, as DNA: TGTGCCAGCAGCGTAGGGGGAGAGACAGGCTTCGGAAACACCATATATTTT.

The chain has TRBV5-1 and TRBJ2-3; 8 nucleotides agree with TRBD2. Trimming removed 1 base from V and 6 bases from J; junction bases left unmatched: 4. This CDR3 has 14 residues. Germline CDR1 reads SGHRS; CDR2 reads YFSETQ. The CDR3 region is CASSLSAGADTQYF. The CDR3 region has the DNA TGCGCCAGCAGCTTGTCAGCGGGGGCGGATACGCAGTATTTT. Variable domain in full (rest from reference TRBV5-1 and TRBJ2-3): KAGVTQTPRYLIKTRGQQVTLSCSPISGHRSVSWYQQTPGQGLQFLFEYFSETQRNKGNFPGRFSGRQFSNSRSEMNVSTLELGDSALYLCASSLSAGADTQYFGPGTRLTVL.